The rows below give T cell receptor beta chains drawn from one sample of a study of cytomegalovirus exposure and HLA in healthy donors. Sequenced by immunoSEQ multiplex PCR; TCRdb stores in-frame clones only, minus some. The sample has 250,000 to 350,000 clones; around 90% are singletons. Sample: PBMCs. The source of these receptors is a man aged 30 to 39 in good health and CMV-seronegative. Each CDR3 is given with its conserved first and last residue. D genes are given only for firm matches. Some rows have no size entry. The others give once, few or many, or a class for an expanded clone.

TRBD1 | NA | TRBJ1-5 | TRBV18 | TGTGCCAGCTCCCCTGGACAGGGGGCGAGCAATCAGCCCCAGCATTTT | CASSPGQGASNQPQHF
TRBD2 | NA | TRBJ2-3 | TRBV5-1 | TGCGCCAGCAGCAGGGTCCCAAGGAGCGGGGGTGTTGCAGATACGCAGTATTTT | CASSRVPRSGGVADTQYF
NA | NA | TRBJ2-7 | TRBV5-4 | TGTGCCAGCAGCTCAAATCGGGGCTCCTACGAGCAGTACTTC | CASSSNRGSYEQYF
NA | NA | TRBJ1-2 | TRBV7-9 | TGTGCCAGCAGCCTAGGGGCCCTGTATGGCTACACCTTC | CASSLGALYGYTF
NA | NA | TRBJ1-5 | TRBV7-2 | TGTGCCAGCAGCTTCGAGGTACGTCAGGGTGGCAATCAGCCCCAGCATTTT | CASSFEVRQGGNQPQHF
TRBD1 | once | TRBJ2-1 | TRBV10-3 | TGTGCCATCAGTGACGGACAGGGGTACAATGAGCAGTTCTTC | CAISDGQGYNEQFF
NA | few | TRBJ2-7 | TRBV2 | TGTGCCAGCGCTACCTACGAGCAGTACTTC | CASATYEQYF
TRBD1 | NA | TRBJ1-2 | TRBV2 | TGTGCCAGCACCGTAAGACAGGGAAACACCTTC | CASTVRQGNTF
NA | once | TRBJ1-1 | TRBV6-1 | TGTGCCAGCAGCCACGGGGACACTGAAGCTTTCTTT | CASSHGDTEAFF
TRBD1 | NA | TRBJ1-2 | TRBV29-1 | TGCAGCGTTGAAAGAAGTCCCCGGGACAGGGATGGCTACACCTTC | CSVERSPRDRDGYTF
TRBD1 | NA | TRBJ1-2 | TRBV6-5 | TGTGCCAGCAGACTGGACAGGGTGGACTATGGCTACACCTTC | CASRLDRVDYGYTF
TRBD2 | NA | TRBJ2-1 | TRBV4-3 | TGCGCCAGCAGCCAAGTAGCCGGGACTAGGACTGAGCAGTTCTTC | CASSQVAGTRTEQFF
TRBD2 | NA | TRBJ2-5 | TRBV27 | TGTGCCAGCAGTCTATTACAGCGGGGGGGGGAAGAGACCCAGTACTTC | CASSLLQRGGEETQYF
TRBD1 | NA | TRBJ2-5 | TRBV7-2 | TGTGCCAGCAGCTTACCAGGGGGCGGGCTAGAGACCCAGTACTTC | CASSLPGGGLETQYF
NA | once | TRBJ2-5 | TRBV5-1 | TGCGCCAGCAGTCGGCAGGGTCGAGAGACCCAGTACTTC | CASSRQGRETQYF
TRBD1 | NA | TRBJ1-5 | TRBV27 | TGTGCCAGCAGTTTACGACAGGGTATCCCTAATCAGCCCCAGCATTTT | CASSLRQGIPNQPQHF
NA | NA | TRBJ1-1 | TRBV7-8 | TGTGCCAGCAGCTTAGGTCAGACAACTGAAGCTTTCTTT | CASSLGQTTEAFF
NA | NA | TRBJ2-5 | TRBV7-8 | TGTGCCAGCAGCCGTGACGCGGTCCCTGCCGGGGAGACCCAGTACTTC | CASSRDAVPAGETQYF
TRBD2 | NA | TRBJ2-3 | TRBV10-2 | TGCGCCAGCAGTGACCAACGGGGGGGCCACAAGACAGATACGCAGTATTTT | CASSDQRGGHKTDTQYF
NA | NA | TRBJ2-7 | TRBV6-6 | TGTGCCAGCAGTTACTCCGCGGGACCGAACTCCTACGAGCAGTACTTC | CASSYSAGPNSYEQYF
NA | NA | TRBJ1-2 | TRBV4-3 | TGCGCCAGCAGCCAAGATATAGGCGCTGGAGTCTACTATGGCTACACCTTC | CASSQDIGAGVYYGYTF
NA | NA | TRBJ1-6 | TRBV7-9 | TGTGCCAGCAGTCGGCAGGCGGGCTCCTATAATTCACCCCTCCACTTT | CASSRQAGSYNSPLHF
NA | NA | TRBJ2-7 | TRBV5-1 | TGCGCCAGCAGACTGGACAGCCACGGCGGATACGAGCAGTACTTC | CASRLDSHGGYEQYF
TRBD1 | NA | TRBJ1-2 | TRBV7-9 | TGTGCCAGCACCCCGGGGGGACAGGGTCGTGGTCGCGACTATGGCTACACCTTC | CASTPGGQGRGRDYGYTF
NA | NA | TRBJ1-2 | TRBV6-1 | TGTGCCAGCAGGGGGGGAGGGAATCTCTATGGCTACACCTTC | CASRGGGNLYGYTF
NA | once | TRBJ1-1 | TRBV2 | TGTGCCAGCAACCTAGCGACCGTGGGCACTGAAGCTTTCTTT | CASNLATVGTEAFF
TRBD2 | NA | TRBJ2-1 | TRBV5-5 | TGTGCCAGCAGCTTTGGCAGGCGGGGGGGCTCGAATGAGCAGTTCTTC | CASSFGRRGGSNEQFF
TRBD1 | NA | TRBJ1-6 | TRBV19 | TGTGCCAGTAGTACCAGGGGGCGCATCTCACCCCTCCACTTT | CASSTRGRISPLHF
TRBD2 | once | TRBJ2-5 | TRBV7-9 | TGTGCCAGCAGCCATAGCGGGGGCCACCAAGAGACCCAGTACTTC | CASSHSGGHQETQYF
TRBD2 | NA | TRBJ2-1 | TRBV7-6 | TGTGCCAGCAGCTACCATAAAGCGGGGGGCAGCTCCTACAATGAGCAGTTCTTC | CASSYHKAGGSSYNEQFF
TRBD1 | many | TRBJ1-6 | TRBV2 | TGTGCCAGCAGTGATTCGACAGGGGGGGATTCACCCCTCCACTTT | CASSDSTGGDSPLHF
TRBD2 | NA | TRBJ2-7 | TRBV4-1 | TGCGCCAGCAGCCAAGAGTCGCGGGGGGCAACCTACGAGCAGTACTTC | CASSQESRGATYEQYF
TRBD1 | NA | TRBJ2-2 | TRBV5-4 | TGTGCCAGCAGCTCCCCTCCCAGGGGGCGCGAGGAAGAGGAGCTGTTTTTT | CASSSPPRGREEEELFF
NA | few | TRBJ1-2 | TRBV11-2 | TGTGCCAGCAGCTTAGATCTACTTGCGAACTATGGCTACACCTTC | CASSLDLLANYGYTF
NA | NA | TRBJ1-1 | TRBV10-2 | TGCGCCAGCAGTAGAGACACTTACACTGAAGCTTTCTTT | CASSRDTYTEAFF